Presented here are 22 T cell receptor beta chains from one specimen sequenced in a study of blood T cell repertoires in COVID-19. This table comes from immunoSEQ multiplex PCR, and its TCRdb copy is limited to in-frame clones, with some not included. The repertoire holds under 300,000 clones, with 65% to 90% as singletons. Sequenced sample: peripheral blood. Receptors originate from a woman older than 75 with active or convalescent COVID-19.

This chain links TRBV12-3 or TRBV12-4 with TRBJ2-1; TRBD2 agrees at 8 bases. This CDR3 region has 12 residues. V trimming: 11 bases; J trimming: 4 bases; junction bases outside the gene matches: 4. The CDR3 sequence is CASLAGYNEQFF. CDR3 bases: TGTGCCTCTTTAGCGGGATACAATGAGCAGTTCTTC.

The J gene is TRBJ2-5, the V gene TRBV11-2, with TRBD1 as a possible D gene (5 bases). Looked up from germline, CDR1 is SGHAT and CDR2 is FQNNGV. Trimming took off 1 base at V and 3 bases at J, with 9 bases between the two ends. The length of the CDR3 is 14 residues. The CDR3 region has the DNA TGTGCCAGCAGCTTAGCAGGGATCGAAGAGACCCAGTACTTC. Protein product: CASSLAGIEETQYF.

This clone appeared once. This rearrangement joins TRBV5-6 to TRBJ1-3; no reliable D call. Germline V gives CDR1 SGHDT, CDR2 YYEEEE. The V and J ends lost 0 bases and 1 base respectively, with 8 bases between them. The CDR3 contains 15 residues. This CDR3 reads CASSLDGESGNTIYF. DNA of the CDR3: TGTGCCAGCAGCTTGGACGGGGAATCTGGAAACACCATATATTTT.

The chain carries TRBV6-5 and TRBJ1-2; 8 positions agree with TRBD1. J was trimmed by 8 bases and V by 6 bases; bases with no gene match: 11. The CDR3 totals 14 residues. Per germline, CDR1 MNHEY and CDR2 SVGAGI. The CDR3: CASSDPDRVGGYTF. The CDR3 DNA sequence: TGTGCCAGCAGCGACCCGGACAGGGTTGGGGGCTACACCTTC.

This clone was counted only a few times. V is TRBV28 and J is TRBJ2-1, with 7 nucleotides matching TRBD2. The V gene end was trimmed by 6 bases and the J gene end by 12 bases; junction bases not matched to a gene: 11. CDR1 MDHEN and CDR2 SYDVKM come from the germline V gene. The CDR3 is 13 residues long. CDR3 sequence reads: CASSASRTSWQFF. The CDR3 DNA is TGTGCCAGCAGCGCTTCTCGGACTAGTTGGCAGTTCTTC.

The chain is built from TRBV11-2 and TRBJ1-6; D remains unclear. The CDR3 runs 14 residues. Germline lookup yields CDR1 SGHAT and CDR2 FQNNGV. V lost 1 base and J 9 bases, leaving 10 bases between the germline ends. The CDR3 nucleotides are TGTGCCAGCAGCTTAGGTCCACCGAGTTCACCCCTCCACTTT. Amino acid sequence: CASSLGPPSSPLHF.

The chain is built from TRBV5-1 and TRBJ2-5, with D unclear. Between the trimmed V and J ends, which lost 1 base and 5 bases, there was a span of 18 bases. The CDR3 loop spans 16 amino acids. Germline V gene lookup returns CDR1 SGHRS and CDR2 YFSETQ. The CDR3 reads CASSLMYRQVQETQYF. CDR3 DNA: TGCGCCAGCAGCTTGATGTATCGGCAGGTTCAGGAGACCCAGTACTTC.

The genes are TRBV19 and TRBJ1-6; tentative D call: TRBD1 (5 bases). Trimming removed 3 bases at V and 10 bases at J, with 13 bases between. CDR1 LNHDA and CDR2 SQIVND come from the germline V gene (reference sequence). The length of the CDR3 is 14 residues. CDR3 DNA: TGTGCCAGTAGTATTCTCTCTTCAGGGTCACCCCTCCACTTT. Its translation: CASSILSSGSPLHF.

The chain joins TRBV2 to TRBJ1-5; D not resolved. CDR1 SNHLY and CDR2 FYNNEI come from the germline V gene. V lost 6 bases and J lost 6, with 9 bases in between. The CDR3 runs to 12 residues. The CDR3 DNA is TGTGCCAGCAGGAGGGTGGGTCAGCCCCAGCATTTT. Its translation: CASRRVGQPQHF. The full variable domain, with the rest looked up from reference TRBV2 and TRBJ1-5, is EPEVTQTPSHQVTQMGQEVILRCVPISNHLYFYWYRQILGQKVEFLVSFYNNEISEKSEIFDDQFSVERPDGSNFTLKIRSTKLEDSAMYFCASRRVGQPQHFGDGTRLSIL.

This chain links TRBV24-1 with TRBJ2-2, with TRBD2 matching over 8 bases. The V and J ends lost 9 bases and 5 bases, in that order; junction bases with no gene match: 1. The CDR3 consists of 12 residues. CDR1 and CDR2 (germline): KGHDR, SFDVKD. CDR3 DNA sequence: TGTGCCACCCGCGGGGGGACCGGGGAGCTGTTTTTT. This translates into CATRGGTGELFF.

The J gene is TRBJ1-4, the V gene TRBV5-4; unclear D gene. The CDR3 consists of 15 residues. The V gene lost 4 bases and the J gene lost 0 bases, with 10 bases spanning the gap. Germline loops: CDR1 SGHNT, CDR2 YYREEE (reference sequence). The CDR3 DNA reads as TGTGCCAGCAGCCGCAAGGGAGCAACTAATGAAAAACTGTTTTTT. The encoded protein is CASSRKGATNEKLFF.

Notes on this clone: This sample also contains other DNA sequences that code for the same CDR3. The V and J genes are TRBV27 and TRBJ2-2; D gene uncertain. Germline values: CDR1 MNHEY, CDR2 SMNVEV (reference sequence). V gave up 3 bases and J gave up 4 bases, with 9 bases separating them. This CDR3 has 14 residues. In DNA form, the CDR3 reads TGTGCCAGCAGTTTGAGAGGTGGCACCGGGGAGCTGTTTTTT. Its protein is CASSLRGGTGELFF.

This clone was counted only a few times. The V and J genes are TRBV18 and TRBJ2-1; 7 bases line up with TRBD1. This CDR3 comprises 15 residues. V gave up 3 bases and J gave up 0 bases; unmatched junction bases: 2. From germline, CDR1 is KGHSH and CDR2 LQKENI. The CDR3 nucleotides read TGTGCCAGCTCACCTGGGACAGACTCCTACAATGAGCAGTTCTTC. Its translation is CASSPGTDSYNEQFF.

V usage is TRBV27 and J usage is TRBJ1-5, with D maybe TRBD1 (5 bases). The germline V gene encodes CDR1 MNHEY and CDR2 SMNVEV (reference sequence). This CDR3 spans 14 amino acids. V was cut by 3 bases and J by 11 bases, with 17 bases left in between. The CDR3 coding sequence is TGTGCCAGCAGTTTTCGTATAGGGGTCTCGGCCCAGCATTTT. Protein sequence: CASSFRIGVSAQHF.

V gene TRBV27 combines with J gene TRBJ2-4; 7 bases match TRBD1. The ends lost 7 bases at V and 7 bases at J; junction bases unmatched: 7. The CDR3 runs 13 residues. CDR1 MNHEY and CDR2 SMNVEV come from the germline V gene (reference sequence). The CDR3 bases are TGTGCCAGCACAACAGGGGTCGGGAACATTCAGTACTTC. Protein sequence: CASTTGVGNIQYF.

The genes are TRBV12-3 or TRBV12-4 and TRBJ1-2; 8 bases match TRBD1. The junction had 7 bases not matched to a gene; V was cut back by 11 bases and J by 2 bases. The CDR3 covers 13 residues. The CDR3 reads CASHGQGNYGYTF. For the CDR3, the DNA is TGTGCCTCTCACGGACAGGGAAACTATGGCTACACCTTC.

In this sample, this clone turned up a few times. The same CDR3 can be traced to other DNA sequences in this sample. The J gene is TRBJ1-5, the V gene TRBV2, with TRBD1 identical over 8 bases. Germline CDR1 is SNHLY and CDR2 is FYNNEI. The CDR3 consists of 14 residues. The J segment lost 4 bases and the V segment lost 6 bases, leaving 5 bases of the junction unmatched. The CDR3 region is CASSGTGGNQPQHF. The CDR3 nucleotides are TGTGCCAGCAGCGGTACAGGGGGGAATCAGCCCCAGCATTTT.

The chain recombines TRBV19 with TRBJ1-1; D unclear. The germline gives CDR1 LNHDA, CDR2 SQIVND (reference sequence). The germline V and J ends were trimmed by 9 bases and 0 bases, with 14 bases remaining between them. The CDR3 runs 14 residues. The CDR3 DNA sequence: TGTGCCAGAACCGCGGCGCCCATGAACACTGAAGCTTTCTTT. It encodes CARTAAPMNTEAFF.

This clone has just one count. The rearrangement joins TRBV28 to TRBJ1-1; D remains ambiguous. The ends were cut back, 2 bases at V and 4 bases at J, with 8 bases in the middle. CDR1 MDHEN and CDR2 SYDVKM come from the germline V gene. The CDR3 covers 13 residues. The CDR3 protein is CASSLILPTEAFF. The CDR3, as DNA: TGTGCCAGCAGTTTAATACTCCCCACTGAAGCTTTCTTT.

This rearrangement joins TRBV28 to TRBJ1-1; 9 bases agree with TRBD1. CDR3 length equals 15 residues. Unmatched junction bases numbered 8, after V lost 3 bases and J lost 6 bases. Per the germline V gene, CDR1 is MDHEN and CDR2 is SYDVKM. CDR3 coding DNA: TGTGCCAGCAGTTTCCCCCCGGGACAGGGTGCTGAAGCTTTCTTT. It yields the protein CASSFPPGQGAEAFF.

The chain carries TRBV6-5 and TRBJ2-7; maybe TRBD1 (6 bases). CDR1 and CDR2 (germline): MNHEY, SVGAGI. The CDR3 spans 14 residues. V lost 5 bases and J 6 bases, leaving 17 bases between the germline ends. The CDR3 reads CASSPPTGFREQYF. DNA for the CDR3: TGTGCCAGCAGTCCACCAACAGGGTTTCGCGAGCAGTACTTC.

This clone was counted only a few times. The chain is built from TRBV2 and TRBJ1-5; 7 bases are a match to TRBD1. Germline CDR1 reads SNHLY; CDR2 reads FYNNEI. V shed 11 bases and J 4 bases; nucleotides not matched to a gene: 11. The CDR3 is 14 amino acids. This CDR3 reads CAVGDSSVNQPQHF. As DNA, the CDR3 is TGTGCCGTGGGGGACAGCTCAGTTAATCAGCCCCAGCATTTT.